This T cell receptor (beta chain) was sequenced in a study of blood T cell repertoires in COVID-19. Study summary: The United States, Italy and Spain provided the acute and convalescent COVID-19 samples.

Germline loops: CDR1 SGHRS, CDR2 YFSETQ. V trimming: 4 bases; J trimming: 5 bases; junction bases outside the gene matches: 8. CDR3 size: 15 residues. Assay used: immunoSEQ multiplex PCR; TCRdb lists only in-frame clones, some missing. The repertoire holds hundreds of thousands of clones, with around 85% as singletons. The V and J genes are TRBV5-1 and TRBJ2-5; 10 nucleotides match TRBD2. The sequenced sample was peripheral blood. This receptor was identified in a woman in her twenties or thirties who had recovered from COVID-19. The CDR3 here is CASSLSGGPTETQYF. CDR3 sequence (DNA): TGCGCCAGCAGCCTTAGCGGGGGGCCCACGGAGACCCAGTACTTC.